This note documents a single T cell receptor beta chain sequence. Antigen unknown. The data belong to a study of vaccination and CD4 T cells after COVID-19. Study-level background: Six males and four females, two of them Hispanic, were enrolled as convalescents. A vaccine, either BNT162b2 or mRNA-1273, was given to participants in two doses.

The V gene lost 6 bases and the J gene lost 0 bases, with 22 bases spanning the gap. The CDR3 sequence is 17 residues long. Germline CDR1 and CDR2: SQVTM and ANQGSEA. Stated treatment: approximately 11-day PBMC culture with coronavirus spike peptide pools or control peptides (ViraFEST assay). Positive PCR dates spanned March to December 2020, predating US Alpha, Beta and Delta variants. Oncomine TCR Beta short-read sequencing was applied to DNA from cultured CD4+ T cells. Someone extracted genomic DNA from cultured CD4+ T cells. TCRdb re-called the PCR reads through MiXCR, storing one row per CDR3 protein. The table lists 13,000 to 15,000 distinct CDR3 sequences, around 30% of them singletons.

Sequenced: cultured CD4+ T cells from blood. This sequence originates from a human donor with COVID-19. This chain joins TRBV29-1 and TRBJ2-3, with TRBD2 as a possible D gene (5 bases). CDR3 nucleotide sequence: TGCAGCGTCCGAGTTGGCGTGGCGGGTCTGAGCACAGATACGCAGTATTTT. Translation: CSVRVGVAGLSTDTQYF.